One sample yielded the 29 T cell receptor beta chains listed below, sequenced in a study of identical twins listed by TCRdb under 2016. Receptor amplification or capture employed 5' RACE. These reads were obtained on an Illumina HiSeq 2000. TCRdb applied fastp at Q25 and MiXCR to the public reads, then kept only in-frame beta chains. Merged by CDR3 protein, the rows form single entries marked with the most common genes and DNA. The table for this sample lists 690,000 or so distinct CDR3 sequences; 6% to 6.5% of them were counted only once. The ten largest clones add up to 1.5% to 2% of the sample. Sequenced: naive T cells sorted from blood. In light of the paper, this sample's cell subset or site label describes: cells isolated with a human naive T-cell isolation kit. Receptors were obtained from a young man in good health.

The chain recombines TRBV12-3 or TRBV12-4 with TRBJ1-5; D is perhaps TRBD1 (5 bases). This CDR3 spans 13 amino acids. V lost 6 bases and J lost 9, with 15 bases in between. CDR3 coding DNA: TGTGCCAGCAGCCAAGGGGCTCTCGGGCCCCAGCATTTT. Translated, it gives CASSQGALGPQHF.

There are many counts of this clonotype. The chain recombines TRBV20-1 with TRBJ2-1; D is ambiguous. Germline V gene sequence: CDR1 DFQATT, CDR2 SNEGSKA (reference sequence). V was cut by 2 bases and J by 6 bases, with 5 bases left in between. The CDR3 length is 11 residues. The CDR3 DNA follows: TGCAGTGCTAGATTGCGCAATGAGCAGTTCTTC. This translates into CSARLRNEQFF.

This clonotype occurred a few times. The chain links TRBV5-1 to TRBJ2-5, with TRBD2 matching over 8 bases. The ends lost 2 bases at V and 4 bases at J; junction bases unmatched: 7. CDR1 is SGHRS and CDR2 is YFSETQ in the germline V gene. The CDR3 has 15 residues. The CDR3 DNA sequence: TGCGCCAGCAGCTTACGTCCGGCGGGAGGAGAGACCCAGTACTTC. Translation: CASSLRPAGGETQYF.

V gene TRBV20-1 combines with J gene TRBJ2-1; no definite D call. The CDR3 extends over 13 amino acids. Germline CDR1 reads DFQATT; CDR2 reads SNEGSKA (reference sequence). Trimming left V 7 bases short and J 6 bases short, with 16 bases between. The CDR3 is CSVDTPSFNEQFF. Written as DNA, the CDR3 is TGCAGTGTGGATACCCCGAGCTTCAATGAGCAGTTCTTC.

This clonotype has just a few counts. The J gene is TRBJ1-5, the V gene TRBV30; D unresolved. V lost 1 base and J 6 bases, leaving 10 bases between the germline ends. This CDR3 contains 13 residues. Germline CDR1 is GTSNPN and CDR2 is SVGIG (reference sequence). DNA of the CDR3: TGTGCCTGGAGTGGGGGAATGGTTCAGCCCCAGCATTTT. As protein: CAWSGGMVQPQHF.

This clonotype was seen a handful of times. In DNA, the CDR3 is TGCGCCAGCAGCTTAACGACTAGCGGCAACCAAGAGACCCAGTACTTC. Amino acids: CASSLTTSGNQETQYF. The chain recombines TRBV5-1 with TRBJ2-5, with 9 bases identical to TRBD2. This CDR3 is built from 16 residues. The junction had 5 bases not matched to a gene; V was cut back by 2 bases and J by 0 bases. Germline CDR1 SGHRS, CDR2 YFSETQ.

V gene TRBV4-1 combines with J gene TRBJ2-1; 7 bases map to TRBD2. V lost 0 bases to trimming and J lost 5 bases; unmatched junction nucleotides: 13. This CDR3 has 18 amino acids. Per the germline V gene, CDR1 is MGHRA and CDR2 is YSYEKL. For the CDR3, the DNA is TGCGCCAGCAGCCAAGATCCTACAACTAGCGCCTCACACAATGAGCAGTTCTTC. Protein product: CASSQDPTTSASHNEQFF.

V usage is TRBV5-1 and J usage is TRBJ1-5, with unresolved D. The V and J ends lost 4 bases and 6 bases respectively, with 17 bases between them. This CDR3 has 15 amino acids. Germline V lookup: CDR1 SGHRS, CDR2 YFSETQ. The CDR3 loop is CASSADDPWSQPQHF. The DNA for the CDR3 is TGCGCCAGCAGCGCGGATGATCCCTGGAGTCAGCCCCAGCATTTT.

In this sample, this clonotype turned up many times. V usage is TRBV3-1 and J usage is TRBJ2-1, with D perhaps TRBD1 or TRBD2 (5 bases each). This CDR3 has 16 residues. Trimming left V 1 base short and J 0 bases short, with 10 bases between. Germline CDR1 and CDR2: LGHDT and YNNKEL (reference sequence). The CDR3 coding sequence is TGTGCCAGCAGCCAAGTTTCAGGGAGCTCCTACAATGAGCAGTTCTTC. It specifies CASSQVSGSSYNEQFF.

Ten or more counts support this clonotype. The rearrangement links TRBV20-1 to TRBJ2-2, with D hard to call. CDR3 length equals 16 residues. V lost 3 bases and J 0 bases, leaving 14 bases between the germline ends. CDR1 and CDR2 (germline): DFQATT, SNEGSKA (reference sequence). This chain's CDR3 is CSARGRFGANTGELFF. DNA for the CDR3: TGCAGTGCTAGGGGTCGTTTCGGTGCGAACACCGGGGAGCTGTTTTTT.

This clonotype was counted at least ten times. This rearrangement joins TRBV5-1 to TRBJ2-7; the D gene is possibly TRBD2 (6 bases). This CDR3 has 16 amino acids. Trimming took 0 bases from V and 3 from J, leaving 16 bases between them. Germline V gives CDR1 SGHRS, CDR2 YFSETQ. The CDR3: CASSLAAGAGNYEQYF. As DNA, the CDR3 is TGCGCCAGCAGCTTGGCCGCCGGTGCGGGGAACTACGAGCAGTACTTC.

This clonotype was recorded a few times. The chain has TRBV20-1 and TRBJ2-5; D is unclear. The V end lost 0 bases, the J end lost 6 bases, and 14 bases lay between the germline ends. The CDR3 is 14 residues long. Germline V gene lookup returns CDR1 DFQATT and CDR2 SNEGSKA (reference sequence). The CDR3 spells CSARDIPLGKTQYF. CDR3 DNA sequence: TGCAGTGCTAGAGATATCCCCCTTGGAAAGACCCAGTACTTC.

In regard to this clonotype: A much larger clone sits a single nucleotide away, making a read error possible. The genes are TRBV3-1 and TRBJ1-1; no reliable D call. The V and J ends lost 5 bases and 7 bases respectively, with 14 bases between them. The CDR3 totals 13 residues. Germline V gives CDR1 LGHDT, CDR2 YNNKEL (reference sequence). CDR3 coding DNA: TGTGCCAGCAGCTCAGAGGTGGCAGATGAAGCTTTCTTT. The encoded protein is CASSSEVADEAFF.

This clonotype was detected only a few times. This sequence joins TRBV5-6 and TRBJ2-4; D gene unclear. Trimming pared 4 bases from V and 5 bases from J, leaving 10 bases between. CDR3 length: 13 residues. Per the germline V gene, CDR1 is SGHDT and CDR2 is YYEEEE. CDR3 loop: CASSVGRENIQYF. CDR3 nucleotide sequence: TGTGCCAGCAGCGTAGGACGGGAAAACATTCAGTACTTC.

This clonotype was seen a few times. This chain's CDR3 is CATSDISGTPYNEQFF. The CDR3 nucleotides read TGTGCCACCAGCGATATCAGCGGGACCCCCTACAATGAGCAGTTCTTC. The chain has TRBV24-1 and TRBJ2-1; 7 positions agree with TRBD2. Trimming took 7 bases from V and 2 from J; bases not matched to a gene: 10. The CDR3 contains 16 residues. The germline V gene has CDR1 KGHDR and CDR2 SFDVKD.

There are many counts of this clonotype. The chain employs TRBV27 and TRBJ1-5; D remains ambiguous. Germline loops: CDR1 MNHEY, CDR2 SMNVEV (reference sequence). V was cut by 3 bases and J by 3 bases, with 12 bases left in between. This CDR3 has 15 amino acids. CDR3 sequence reads: CASSFQSDPNQPQHF. The CDR3, as DNA: TGTGCCAGCAGTTTTCAGTCAGACCCCAATCAGCCCCAGCATTTT.

This clonotype was counted at least ten times. V usage is TRBV10-3 and J usage is TRBJ2-7; 12 bases are a match to TRBD2. With 5 bases clipped from V and 3 bases from J, the junction kept 2 bases outside the gene matches. The length of the CDR3 is 14 residues. Germline lookup yields CDR1 ENHRY and CDR2 SYGVKD. The CDR3 is CAISSTSGSYEQYV. CDR3 DNA: TGTGCCATCAGTTCGACTAGCGGGAGCTACGAGCAGTACGTC.

The rearrangement links TRBV10-3 to TRBJ1-1; perhaps TRBD1 as D (5 bases). This CDR3 has 13 amino acids. The V gene lost 8 bases and the J gene lost 0 bases, with 10 bases spanning the gap. The germline CDR1 and CDR2 sequences are ENHRY and SYGVKD. The CDR3 coding sequence is TGTGCCATCCAGGGCGACATGAACACTGAAGCTTTCTTT. Amino acid sequence: CAIQGDMNTEAFF.

The V call is TRBV28, the J call TRBJ2-5, with no clear D. The germline V gene has CDR1 MDHEN and CDR2 SYDVKM. V lost 4 bases, J lost 2 bases, and 14 bases lay in between. The CDR3 length is 15 residues. As DNA, the CDR3 is TGTGCCAGCAGTTCTTTGTGGGCCCGGCAAGAGACCCAGTACTTC. Translated: CASSSLWARQETQYF. Using reference TRBV28 and TRBJ2-5 for the parts outside the CDR3, the full variable domain is DVKVTQSSRYLVKRTGEKVFLECVQDMDHENMFWYRQDPGLGLRLIYFSYDVKMKEKGDIPEGYSVSREKKERFSLILESASTNQTSMYLCASSSLWARQETQYFGPGTRLLVL.

This rearrangement joins TRBV20-1 to TRBJ2-3, with 7 bases matching TRBD2. CDR1 and CDR2 from the germline V gene are DFQATT and SNEGSKA (reference sequence). Trimming removed 2 bases from V and 0 bases from J; junction bases left unmatched: 5. The CDR3 length is 15 residues. The CDR3: CSARFPSGSTDTQYF. CDR3 in DNA: TGCAGTGCTAGATTCCCTAGCGGTAGCACAGATACGCAGTATTTT.

This clonotype has a handful of counts. This CDR3 is CASSPAGATTDTQYF. CDR3 DNA sequence: TGTGCCAGCAGCCCGGCCGGGGCGACCACAGATACGCAGTATTTT. V and J are TRBV7-8 and TRBJ2-3; D is perhaps TRBD1 or TRBD2 (5 bases each). This CDR3 is built from 15 residues. V lost 5 bases and J 2 bases, leaving 14 bases between the germline ends. In germline, CDR1 is SGHVS, CDR2 FQNEAQ.

This clonotype has a count of ten or more. The chain is built from TRBV7-2 and TRBJ2-1; 10 nucleotides match TRBD2. The CDR3 totals 12 residues. In germline, CDR1 is SGHTA, CDR2 FQGNSA. V gave up 6 bases and J gave up 10 bases; unmatched junction bases: 3. The DNA of the CDR3 is TGTGCCAGCAGGTCTAGCGGGAGAGAGCAGTTCTTC. Amino acid sequence: CASRSSGREQFF.

This clonotype was seen a few times. The genes are TRBV4-2 and TRBJ2-3; 8 bases align to TRBD2. The germline V gene encodes CDR1 LGHNA and CDR2 YNFKEQ. The CDR3 sequence is 16 residues long. Unmatched junction bases numbered 8, after V lost 3 bases and J lost 3 bases. The CDR3 region has the DNA TGTGCCAGCAGCCAGGAGTACGGGACTAGTACAGATACGCAGTATTTT. Its protein is CASSQEYGTSTDTQYF.

This clonotype was seen many times. The CDR3 sequence is CSVEAGGEFF. DNA for the CDR3: TGCAGCGTTGAGGCGGGGGGGGAGTTCTTC. The chain joins TRBV29-1 to TRBJ2-1, with 9 bases identical to TRBD2. This CDR3 spans 10 amino acids. CDR1 and CDR2 from the germline V gene are SQVTM and ANQGSEA. With V trimmed by 3 bases and J by 14 bases, 2 bases remained unmatched.

This clonotype was recorded a few times. The rearrangement links TRBV5-1 to TRBJ1-1; no clear D. The CDR3 consists of 15 residues. With 4 bases removed from V and 4 bases from J, the gap between germline ends came to 17 bases. Germline V gene sequence: CDR1 SGHRS, CDR2 YFSETQ. The CDR3: CASSHGVKEGTEAFF. The CDR3 DNA sequence: TGCGCCAGCAGCCACGGGGTGAAGGAAGGCACTGAAGCTTTCTTT.

The chain couples TRBV7-6 to TRBJ2-1; 9 bases match TRBD2. CDR1 is SGHVS and CDR2 is FNYEAQ in the germline V gene. The V and J ends lost 5 bases and 4 bases, in that order; junction bases with no gene match: 9. CDR3 length: 16 residues. CDR3 residues: CASSTMTSGRYNEQFF. CDR3 sequence (DNA): TGTGCCAGCAGCACCATGACTAGCGGCCGGTACAATGAGCAGTTCTTC.

The rearrangement uses TRBV9 and TRBJ2-4; 7 nucleotides align to TRBD1. Losses at the gene ends were 1 base for V and 5 bases for J; bases not matched to a gene: 6. CDR3 length equals 15 residues. CDR1 SGDLS and CDR2 YYNGEE come from the germline V gene. The CDR3 is CASSVRGTVENIQYF. CDR3 sequence (DNA): TGTGCCAGCAGCGTAAGGGGGACAGTCGAAAACATTCAGTACTTC.

V is TRBV12-3 or TRBV12-4 and J is TRBJ1-2, with 7 bases matching TRBD1. This CDR3 spans 15 amino acids. Losses at the gene ends were 6 bases for V and 7 bases for J; bases not matched to a gene: 14. The CDR3 spells CASSPTPTGESGYTF. In nucleotides, the CDR3 is TGTGCCAGCAGCCCTACTCCCACAGGGGAGTCTGGCTACACCTTC.

This clonotype has at least ten counts. The genes are TRBV12-3 or TRBV12-4 and TRBJ2-7; D gene unclear. CDR3 length: 15 residues. Trimming took 1 base from V and 2 from J, leaving 12 bases between them. CDR3 in DNA: TGTGCCAGCAGTTTAGAACCGGAAAACGCCTACGAGCAGTACTTC. Translation gives CASSLEPENAYEQYF.